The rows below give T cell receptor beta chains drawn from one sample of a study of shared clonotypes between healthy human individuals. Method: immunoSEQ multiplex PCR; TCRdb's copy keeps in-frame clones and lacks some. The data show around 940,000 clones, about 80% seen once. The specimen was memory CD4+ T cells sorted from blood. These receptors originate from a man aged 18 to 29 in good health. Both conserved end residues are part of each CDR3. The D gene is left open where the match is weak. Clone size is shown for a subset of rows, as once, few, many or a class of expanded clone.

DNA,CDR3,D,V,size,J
TGCGCCAGCAGCTTGGACAGGGACATTGGCTACACCTTC,CASSLDRDIGYTF,.,TRBV5-1,.,TRBJ1-2
TGTGCCAGCCCTAGAGGGGCTAGCGGTAGCCAAGAGACCCAGTACTTC,CASPRGASGSQETQYF,TRBD2,TRBV7-9,.,TRBJ2-5
TGTGCCAGCACGAGAGTATTCGGGGAGACCCAGTACTTC,CASTRVFGETQYF,.,TRBV6-7,.,TRBJ2-5
TGTGCCAGCTCACAATTCCGTGGGAGCGAGCAGTACTTC,CASSQFRGSEQYF,.,TRBV18,.,TRBJ2-7
TGTGCCAGCAGCTCCCTAGATGGCCAGCCCCAGCATTTT,CASSSLDGQPQHF,.,TRBV9,once,TRBJ1-5
TGTGCCAGCAAGGAGGGTAGCGGTAGCTCCTACGAGCAGTACTTC,CASKEGSGSSYEQYF,.,TRBV6-5,.,TRBJ2-7
TGTGCCAGCAGTTTATCGAACCGCCCTTATAGCAATCAGCCCCAGCATTTT,CASSLSNRPYSNQPQHF,.,TRBV27,.,TRBJ1-5
TGTGCCAGCAGTTTAACCAGGGGAACCTATGGCTACACCTTC,CASSLTRGTYGYTF,.,TRBV28,.,TRBJ1-2
TGTGCCAGCAGCTTGGGTCAGGGGGCGGGTAATTCACCCCTCCACTTT,CASSLGQGAGNSPLHF,TRBD1,TRBV5-4,.,TRBJ1-6
TGTGCCAGTAGTATGAACACGGACACTGAAGCTTTCTTT,CASSMNTDTEAFF,.,TRBV19,.,TRBJ1-1
TGTGCCAGCAGCCCCTGGGGACAGGGGGGGACAGATACGCAGTATTTT,CASSPWGQGGTDTQYF,TRBD1,TRBV7-6,.,TRBJ2-3
TGTGCCAGCAGCCTACAGTACCAAGAGACCCAGTACTTC,CASSLQYQETQYF,.,TRBV6-5,.,TRBJ2-5
TGTGCCAGCAGTGCCCTTCGGGGAGCTAACTATGGCTACACCTTC,CASSALRGANYGYTF,.,TRBV2,.,TRBJ1-2
TGTGCCAGCGGGGAGGGGAGAAGAGGCACTGAAGCTTTCTTT,CASGEGRRGTEAFF,.,TRBV28,.,TRBJ1-1
TGTGCCAGCCACACCCTCACAGGGTGGGGGGATGAGCAGTTCTTC,CASHTLTGWGDEQFF,.,TRBV27,.,TRBJ2-1
TGCGCCAGCAGCCCAACTGACAGGGGAGGCGCTGAAGCTTTCTTT,CASSPTDRGGAEAFF,TRBD1,TRBV5-1,once,TRBJ1-1
TGCGCCAGCAGTGAGACTAGCACAGATACGCAGTATTTT,CASSETSTDTQYF,.,TRBV10-2,.,TRBJ2-3
TGCAGCGTTGGCCGCGGGACAGTGAACACCGGGGAGCTGTTTTTT,CSVGRGTVNTGELFF,.,TRBV29-1,.,TRBJ2-2
TGTGCCAGCCGAGGCCCGGGGGATTCAAGGGGCTACACCTTC,CASRGPGDSRGYTF,.,TRBV28,few,TRBJ1-2
TGCGCCAGCAGTGGGGGACTTTCTAGCATTCACACAGATACGCAGTATTTT,CASSGGLSSIHTDTQYF,.,TRBV10-2,.,TRBJ2-3
TGTGCCAGCAGCTCTCTGGAGGGACGCCGCTACGAGCAGTACTTC,CASSSLEGRRYEQYF,.,TRBV27,.,TRBJ2-7
TGTGCCAGTAGTATTCTAGGGGATCCCCCACTCTATAATTCACCCCTCCACTTT,CASSILGDPPLYNSPLHF,.,TRBV19,.,TRBJ1-6
TGTGCCAGCGCAAACCCAGGGTCGTGGGAGCAGTACTTC,CASANPGSWEQYF,.,TRBV6-6,.,TRBJ2-7
TGTGCCAGCAGTGTCAACCCCGGGGGCCAAGAGACCCAGTACTTC,CASSVNPGGQETQYF,.,TRBV6-1,few,TRBJ2-5
TGTGCCATCAGTGAGCTTGCGGGGGGGAGTAGGTACGAGCAGTACTTC,CAISELAGGSRYEQYF,TRBD2,TRBV10-3,.,TRBJ2-7
TGTGCCTGGACGGACAGCGGAAACACCATATATTTT,CAWTDSGNTIYF,.,TRBV30,.,TRBJ1-3
TGTGCCAGCAGCTTAGTTCCGGGCCCGAACTACGAGCAGTACTTC,CASSLVPGPNYEQYF,.,TRBV11-2,.,TRBJ2-7
TGTGCCTGGAGTGACGGGGGTTGGGAAAAACTGTTTTTT,CAWSDGGWEKLFF,.,TRBV30,.,TRBJ1-4
TGCGCCAGCAGTGAGACTAGCGGGACCGAGCAGTACTTC,CASSETSGTEQYF,TRBD2,TRBV10-1,.,TRBJ2-7
TGTGCCTGGAGTACGGACAGGGGTATTGAGCAGTTCTTC,CAWSTDRGIEQFF,TRBD1,TRBV30,.,TRBJ2-1
TGTGCCAGCAGCCCCCGGGACAGGGTTAATGAAAAACTGTTTTTT,CASSPRDRVNEKLFF,TRBD1,TRBV9,.,TRBJ1-4
TGTGCCAGCAGTGTCCAGGTTTCGCCTAACTATGGCTACACCTTC,CASSVQVSPNYGYTF,.,TRBV28,.,TRBJ1-2
TGTGCTAGTGGTTTGGTAACAGGGTCGATTACCTACGAGCAGTACTTC,CASGLVTGSITYEQYF,.,TRBV12-5,once,TRBJ2-7
TGTGCCAGCAGCTTAGGGACAGGGGAGGCTTCACCCCTCCACTTT,CASSLGTGEASPLHF,TRBD1,TRBV7-6,.,TRBJ1-6
TGTGCCAGTAGTACCCAGGGGACCGGGGAGCTGTTTTTT,CASSTQGTGELFF,.,TRBV19,.,TRBJ2-2
TGTGCCAGCTCACCATTTCAGGGGGGGGACACTGAAGCTTTCTTT,CASSPFQGGDTEAFF,TRBD1,TRBV18,.,TRBJ1-1
TGTGCCTGGACCGGGACAGGGGGCATCGGGGAGCTGTTTTTT,CAWTGTGGIGELFF,TRBD1,TRBV30,.,TRBJ2-2
TGTGCCATTTCTGACAGCTCCTACGAGCAGTACTTC,CAISDSSYEQYF,.,TRBV10-3,.,TRBJ2-7
TGTGCCAGCAGCCTTCGAGACTACGAGCAGTACTTC,CASSLRDYEQYF,.,TRBV7-2,.,TRBJ2-7
TGTGCCAGCAGCTTAAATCCAGGGGCCTATGGCTACACCTTC,CASSLNPGAYGYTF,.,TRBV7-3,.,TRBJ1-2
TGTGCCAGCAGAGAGACAGGGGGCGCCTATAATTCACCCCTCCACTTT,CASRETGGAYNSPLHF,TRBD1,TRBV6-6,once,TRBJ1-6
TGTGCCAGCAGCTTAGGGGCCAGGCCAAATGAAAAACTGTTTTTT,CASSLGARPNEKLFF,.,TRBV7-6,.,TRBJ1-4
TGTGCCAGCAGTGAATACAGGAACACCGGGGAGCTGTTTTTT,CASSEYRNTGELFF,.,TRBV2,.,TRBJ2-2
TGTGCCAGCTCACCGAGACAAACTATGAACACTGAAGCTTTCTTT,CASSPRQTMNTEAFF,.,TRBV18,.,TRBJ1-1
TGTGCCACATCAACTAATGAAAAACTGTTTTTT,CATSTNEKLFF,.,TRBV10-3,.,TRBJ1-4
TGTGCCAGCAGCTTACCGGGAGTTGGGTCAGAGACCCAGTACTTC,CASSLPGVGSETQYF,.,TRBV7-9,.,TRBJ2-5
TGTGCCAGCTCACCCGCCGGGACAGATAATTCACCCCTCCACTTT,CASSPAGTDNSPLHF,TRBD1,TRBV18,once,TRBJ1-6
TGTGCCAGCAGCTTTGCGGTATCTAGCACAGATACGCAGTATTTT,CASSFAVSSTDTQYF,.,TRBV11-2,.,TRBJ2-3
TGCGCCAGCAGTGAGTCAGGAAGGACTGAAGCTTTCTTT,CASSESGRTEAFF,.,TRBV10-1,.,TRBJ1-1
TGTGCCTGGACCCGGACAGGGAACTACGAGCAGTACTTC,CAWTRTGNYEQYF,TRBD1,TRBV30,.,TRBJ2-7
TGTGCCATCAGTGTCCGCAGGGACACTGAAGCTTTCTTT,CAISVRRDTEAFF,.,TRBV10-3,.,TRBJ1-1
TGTGCCAGCAGCCCCAATTATAGCGGGAGGGCCGGGTTCCACGAGCAGTACTTC,CASSPNYSGRAGFHEQYF,TRBD2,TRBV11-2,.,TRBJ2-7
TGTGCCAGCAGCAAACTAGCGGGGGGCCAAGAGACCCAGTACTTC,CASSKLAGGQETQYF,TRBD2,TRBV2,.,TRBJ2-5
TGTGCCAGCAGCTTAGCGGGGGCCACTCTGAGGCAAGAGACCCAGTACTTC,CASSLAGATLRQETQYF,.,TRBV7-2,.,TRBJ2-5
TGTGCCAGCAGCTCGGATATCCAGCCCCAGCATTTT,CASSSDIQPQHF,.,TRBV7-9,.,TRBJ1-5
TGTGCCACCAACTCGGGGTTGGGGAATGAGCAGTTCTTC,CATNSGLGNEQFF,.,TRBV15,.,TRBJ2-1